These 23 T cell receptor beta chains originate from one sample sequenced in a study of blood T cells in healthy people across ages. For the second PCR, which ran for about 7 to 11 cycles, a sample-barcoded 5' primer and a J-beta primer mix were used. TCRdb itself ran the 5' RACE reads through MiXCR, one entry per CDR3 protein. The profile covers approximately 670,000 distinct CDR3 sequences, with approximately 40% appearing a single time and about 32% taken by the ten largest. Material: blood. The source is an elderly man in good health.

The rearrangement links TRBV6-6 to TRBJ1-5; a possible D gene is TRBD1 (6 bases). The germline V gene has CDR1 MNHNY and CDR2 SVGAGI (reference sequence). With 8 bases removed from V and 4 bases from J, the gap between germline ends came to 12 bases. This CDR3 comprises 13 residues. The CDR3 DNA sequence: TGTGCCAGCCAGCGGGGGACAAATCAGCCCCAGCATTTT. Its translation is CASQRGTNQPQHF.

V is TRBV5-1 and J is TRBJ2-3, with 9 bases fitting TRBD1. The CDR3 is 16 residues long. The V gene end was trimmed by 0 bases and the J gene end by 6 bases; junction bases not matched to a gene: 8. In germline, CDR1 is SGHRS, CDR2 YFSETQ. The CDR3, as DNA: TGCGCCAGCAGCTTGGACGGGACAGGGAGGTTGGATACGCAGTATTTT. Translating gives CASSLDGTGRLDTQYF.

The chain employs TRBV27 and TRBJ2-7; 9 bases line up with TRBD2. Germline V gene data show CDR1 as MNHEY and CDR2 as SMNVEV (reference sequence). The CDR3 extends over 14 amino acids. The junction had 6 bases not matched to a gene; V was cut back by 4 bases and J by 5 bases. For the CDR3, the DNA is TGTGCCAGCAGTTCCAGCGGGAGGAACAACGAGCAGTACTTC. This translates into CASSSSGRNNEQYF.

This clonotype appeared a few times. This chain links TRBV7-2 with TRBJ2-5; a possible D gene is TRBD1 (5 bases). The closer fit of TRBJ2-7 to the DNA end suggests the J call may be wrong. The germline CDR1 and CDR2 sequences are SGHTA and FQGNSA. The CDR3 covers 15 residues. CDR3: CASSSTASITYEQYF. The DNA for the CDR3 is TGTGCCAGCAGCTCGACAGCCTCGATTACCTACGAGCAGTACTTC.

A few counts support this clonotype. V is TRBV28 and J is TRBJ1-6; possible D gene TRBD1, 5 bases. This CDR3 comprises 15 residues. Germline V gene data show CDR1 as MDHEN and CDR2 as SYDVKM. V shed 3 bases and J shed 7 bases, with 13 bases lying between them. As DNA, the CDR3 is TGTGCCAGCAGTTTCCCCAGGGCAGAGAATTCACCCCTCCACTTT. Protein product: CASSFPRAENSPLHF. Variable domain in full (rest from reference TRBV28 and TRBJ1-6): DVKVTQSSRYLVKRTGEKVFLECVQDMDHENMFWYRQDPGLGLRLIYFSYDVKMKEKGDIPEGYSVSREKKERFSLILESASTNQTSMYLCASSFPRAENSPLHFGNGTRLTVT.

CDR3 DNA sequence: TGCAGCGTTGACTGGGGGACAGGGTTTGCCTACAATGAGCAGTTCTTC. Translating it yields CSVDWGTGFAYNEQFF. The chain is built from TRBV29-1 and TRBJ2-1; TRBD1 agrees at 9 bases. V shed 3 bases and J 2 bases; nucleotides not matched to a gene: 8. CDR3 size: 16 residues. CDR1 is SQVTM and CDR2 is ANQGSEA in the germline V gene.

With regard to this clonotype: The junction departs from germline at one end; a sequencing error may be responsible. The chain joins TRBV6-6 to TRBJ2-7; 9 positions match TRBD2. Germline V gene data show CDR1 as MNHNY and CDR2 as SVGAGI (reference sequence). The CDR3 extends over 14 amino acids. The CDR3 here is CASTPAGGAETQYF. The CDR3, as DNA: TGTGCCAGCACCCCAGCGGGAGGTGCAGAGACCCAGTACTTT.

This clonotype has at least ten counts. The rearrangement uses TRBV7-6 and TRBJ2-1, with TRBD1 identical over 8 bases. Germline assignment: CDR1 SGHVS and CDR2 FNYEAQ. This CDR3 comprises 15 residues. With 5 bases clipped from V and 2 bases from J, the junction kept 5 bases outside the gene matches. CDR3 amino acids: CASSPGTGPYNEQFF. The CDR3 DNA sequence: TGTGCCAGCAGCCCAGGGACAGGACCCTACAATGAGCAGTTCTTC.

This clonotype was detected only a few times. This may stem from a read error, because a much larger clone lies one nucleotide away. J is TRBJ2-1 and V is TRBV7-2; 10 bases agree with TRBD2. V shed 3 bases and J 13 bases; nucleotides not matched to a gene: 15. From germline, CDR1 is SGHTA and CDR2 FQGNSA. CDR3 size: 16 residues. The CDR3 loop is CASSFLTSGAQETQFF. The CDR3 DNA follows: TGTGCCAGCAGCTTCCTTACTAGCGGGGCGCAAGAGACCCAGTTCTTC.

Of note for this clonotype: The junction differs from germline at one of its ends, possibly a read error. This chain uses TRBV12-3 or TRBV12-4 with TRBJ2-3, with TRBD1 matching over 7 bases. The CDR3 loop spans 14 amino acids. CDR3 loop: CASSFRLGTDTQYF. The CDR3, as DNA: TGTGCCAGCAGTTTCAGACTGGGGACAGATACGCAATATTTT.

CDR3 region: CASSLGMGETQYF. DNA for the CDR3: TGTGCCAGCAGTTTGGGTATGGGCGAGACCCAGTACTTC. This chain connects TRBV6-6 to TRBJ2-5; D is unresolved. Germline-derived CDR1 and CDR2 are MNHNY and SVGAGI (reference sequence). V lost 4 bases to trimming and J lost 5 bases, with 11 bases between them. The CDR3 is made up of 13 amino acids.

As DNA, the CDR3 is TGTGCCAGCACCCGGACTAGCGGGGGGCCCACAGATACGCAGTATTTT. Translation gives CASTRTSGGPTDTQYF. This chain connects TRBV7-9 to TRBJ2-3, with TRBD2 identical over 14 bases. In germline, CDR1 is SEHNR, CDR2 FQNEAQ (reference sequence). Trimming cost V 7 bases and J 2 bases; bases outside gene matches: 5. CDR3 length: 16 residues.

V gene TRBV20-1 combines with J gene TRBJ2-1, with 15 bases aligning to TRBD2. The V and J ends lost 2 bases and 0 bases, in that order; junction bases with no gene match: 5. The CDR3 runs to 18 residues. Germline V gives CDR1 DFQATT, CDR2 SNEGSKA (reference sequence). CDR3 amino acids: CSARPGLAGGLSYNEQFF. The CDR3 nucleotides read TGCAGTGCTAGACCGGGACTAGCGGGAGGCCTCTCCTACAATGAGCAGTTCTTC.

The rearrangement links TRBV20-1 to TRBJ2-2; perhaps TRBD2 as D (5 bases). CDR1 and CDR2 (germline): DFQATT, SNEGSKA (reference sequence). This CDR3 has 14 amino acids. V lost 6 bases and J 6 bases, leaving 17 bases between the germline ends. The CDR3 protein is CSAARRSGSGELFF. The CDR3 nucleotides read TGCAGTGCCGCCCGTCGTTCGGGATCCGGGGAGCTGTTTTTT.

The J gene is TRBJ1-3, the V gene TRBV29-1; possibly TRBD1 for D (5 bases). The CDR3 runs 14 residues. Trimming stripped 7 bases from V and 0 bases from J, with 13 bases between. Germline-derived CDR1 and CDR2 are SQVTM and ANQGSEA. CDR3 in amino acids: CSGTGTDSGNTIYF. The CDR3, as DNA: TGCAGCGGTACCGGGACGGACTCTGGAAACACCATATATTTT.

This clonotype was detected only a few times. The chain recombines TRBV29-1 with TRBJ2-5, with 10 nucleotides matching TRBD1. V was pared by 6 bases and J by 11 bases, with 3 bases of the junction left unmatched. The germline gives CDR1 SQVTM, CDR2 ANQGSEA. The CDR3 extends over 10 amino acids. Here the CDR3 DNA reads TGCAGCGTCGCGGACAGGGGGCAGTACTTC. Translation gives CSVADRGQYF.

CDR3 sequence: CASSPGDSVGDTQYF. DNA of the CDR3: TGCGCCAGCAGCCCGGGGGACTCAGTGGGAGATACGCAGTATTTT. V gene TRBV5-1 combines with J gene TRBJ2-3, with D perhaps TRBD2 (6 bases). Germline CDR1 and CDR2: SGHRS and YFSETQ. The CDR3 covers 15 residues. Trimming shortened V by 4 bases and J by 5 bases, and 17 bases separated the two germline ends.

The rearrangement links TRBV24-1 to TRBJ1-5, with TRBD1 matching 10 bases. Trimming cost V 4 bases and J 4 bases; bases outside gene matches: 6. The CDR3 is 16 amino acids. The germline gives CDR1 KGHDR, CDR2 SFDVKD. CDR3 bases: TGTGCCACCAGTGAACCTGACAGGGGGCCGAATCAGCCCCAGCATTTT. It is translated as CATSEPDRGPNQPQHF.

The chain recombines TRBV24-1 with TRBJ1-2, with a possible D match to TRBD1 (5 bases). Germline CDR1 is KGHDR and CDR2 is SFDVKD. V was shortened by 10 bases and J by 3 bases, with 8 bases between the two germline ends. The CDR3 is made up of 11 amino acids. The CDR3 DNA reads as TGTGCCACGGGGGACCACTATGGCTACACCTTC. Translation gives CATGDHYGYTF.

This clonotype was counted a few times. This chain joins TRBV15 and TRBJ1-1, with D tentatively TRBD1 (6 bases). V was shortened by 6 bases and J by 1 base, with 18 bases between the two germline ends. The CDR3 totals 16 residues. Looked up from germline, CDR1 is LNHNV and CDR2 is YYDKDF (reference sequence). The CDR3 region has the DNA TGTGCCACCAGACAGAGACCAGGGGTCGAGAACACTGAAGCTTTCTTT. Its protein product is CATRQRPGVENTEAFF.

The chain joins TRBV29-1 to TRBJ2-2; a weak D match, TRBD1 (7 bases). V was shortened by 7 bases and J by 6 bases, with 15 bases between the two germline ends. The CDR3 consists of 13 residues. Germline lookup yields CDR1 SQVTM and CDR2 ANQGSEA. The CDR3, as DNA: TGCAGCGCAGGGGGGAGGACTCCCGGGGAGCTGTTTTTT. Protein sequence: CSAGGRTPGELFF.

The chain recombines TRBV20-1 with TRBJ1-4; the match to TRBD1 covers 7 bases. V lost 0 bases, J lost 8 bases, and 12 bases stayed unmatched. CDR1 is DFQATT, CDR2 SNEGSKA, per germline (reference sequence). This CDR3 has 16 residues. The CDR3 nucleotides read TGCAGTGCTAGAGACCCGGCAGGGGGGCTGATAGAAAAACTGTTTTTT. Translated: CSARDPAGGLIEKLFF.

A single count supports this clonotype. The chain has TRBV28 and TRBJ1-5, with D unresolved. The CDR3 loop spans 15 amino acids. Germline CDR1 is MDHEN and CDR2 is SYDVKM. Trimming stripped 7 bases from V and 1 base from J, with 14 bases between. CDR3 bases: TGTGCCAGCACCTGGTCTTTGGGGAGCAATCAGCCCCAGCATTTT. Its translation is CASTWSLGSNQPQHF.